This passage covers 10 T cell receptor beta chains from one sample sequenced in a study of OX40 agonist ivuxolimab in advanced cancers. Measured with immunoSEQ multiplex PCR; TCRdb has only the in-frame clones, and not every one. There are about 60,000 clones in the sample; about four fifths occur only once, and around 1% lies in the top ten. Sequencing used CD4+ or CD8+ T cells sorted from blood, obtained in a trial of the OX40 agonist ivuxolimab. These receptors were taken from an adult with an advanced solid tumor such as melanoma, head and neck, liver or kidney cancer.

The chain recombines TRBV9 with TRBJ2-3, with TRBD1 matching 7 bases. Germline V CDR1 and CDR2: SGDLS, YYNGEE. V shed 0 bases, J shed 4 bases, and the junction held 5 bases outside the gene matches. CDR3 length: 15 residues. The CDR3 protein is CASSVGHRGADTQYF. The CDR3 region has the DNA TGTGCCAGCAGCGTAGGACACAGGGGAGCAGATACGCAGTATTTT.

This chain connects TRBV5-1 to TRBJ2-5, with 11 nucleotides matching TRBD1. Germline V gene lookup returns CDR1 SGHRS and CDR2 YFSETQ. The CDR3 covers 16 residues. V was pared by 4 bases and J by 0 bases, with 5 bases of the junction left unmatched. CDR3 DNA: TGCGCCAGCAGCCCCGGGACAGGGGGTTACCAAGAGACCCAGTACTTC. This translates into CASSPGTGGYQETQYF.

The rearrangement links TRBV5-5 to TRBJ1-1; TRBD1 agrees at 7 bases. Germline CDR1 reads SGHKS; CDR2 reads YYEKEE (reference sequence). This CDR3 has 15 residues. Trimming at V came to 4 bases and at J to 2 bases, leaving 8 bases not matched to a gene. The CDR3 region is CASSRPGQTNTEAFF. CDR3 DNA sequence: TGTGCCAGCAGCAGACCGGGACAGACCAACACTGAAGCTTTCTTT.

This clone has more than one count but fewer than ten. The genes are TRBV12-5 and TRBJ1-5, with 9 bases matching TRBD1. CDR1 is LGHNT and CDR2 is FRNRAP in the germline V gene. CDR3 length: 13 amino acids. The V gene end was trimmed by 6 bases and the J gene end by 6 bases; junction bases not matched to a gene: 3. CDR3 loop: CASGTGGGQPQHF. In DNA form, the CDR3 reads TGTGCTAGTGGAACAGGGGGCGGTCAGCCCCAGCATTTT. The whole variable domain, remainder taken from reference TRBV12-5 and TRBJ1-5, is DARVTQTPRHKVTEMGQEVTMRCQPILGHNTVFWYRQTMMQGLELLAYFRNRAPLDDSGMPKDRFSAEMPDATLATLKIQPSEPRDSAVYFCASGTGGGQPQHFGDGTRLSIL.

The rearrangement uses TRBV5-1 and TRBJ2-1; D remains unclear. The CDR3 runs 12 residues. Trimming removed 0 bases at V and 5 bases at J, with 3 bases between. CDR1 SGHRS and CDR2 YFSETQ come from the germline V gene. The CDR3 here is CASSLVDNEQFF. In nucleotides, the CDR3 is TGCGCCAGCAGCTTGGTCGACAATGAGCAGTTCTTC.

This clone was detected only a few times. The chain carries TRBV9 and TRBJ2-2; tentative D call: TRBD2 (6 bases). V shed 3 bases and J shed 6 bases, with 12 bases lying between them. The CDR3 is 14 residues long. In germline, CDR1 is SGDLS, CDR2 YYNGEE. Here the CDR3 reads CASSAGLRAGELFF. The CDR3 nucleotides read TGTGCCAGCAGCGCGGGACTTCGTGCCGGGGAGCTGTTTTTT.

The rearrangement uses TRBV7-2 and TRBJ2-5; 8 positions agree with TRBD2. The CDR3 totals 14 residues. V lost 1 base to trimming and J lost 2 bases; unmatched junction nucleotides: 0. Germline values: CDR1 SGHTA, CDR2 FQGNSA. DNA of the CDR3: TGTGCCAGCAGCTTAGGCGGGGGGCAAGAGACCCAGTACTTC. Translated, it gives CASSLGGGQETQYF.

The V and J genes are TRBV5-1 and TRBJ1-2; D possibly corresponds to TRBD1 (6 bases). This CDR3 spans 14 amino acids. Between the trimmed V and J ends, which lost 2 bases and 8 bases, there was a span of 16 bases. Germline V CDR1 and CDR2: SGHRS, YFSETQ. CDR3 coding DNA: TGCGCCAGCAGCTTACAGGGAAGCGGAGAGGGCTACACCTTC. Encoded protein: CASSLQGSGEGYTF. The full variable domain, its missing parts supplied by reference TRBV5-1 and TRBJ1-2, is KAGVTQTPRYLIKTRGQQVTLSCSPISGHRSVSWYQQTPGQGLQFLFEYFSETQRNKGNFPGRFSGRQFSNSRSEMNVSTLELGDSALYLCASSLQGSGEGYTFGSGTRLTVV.

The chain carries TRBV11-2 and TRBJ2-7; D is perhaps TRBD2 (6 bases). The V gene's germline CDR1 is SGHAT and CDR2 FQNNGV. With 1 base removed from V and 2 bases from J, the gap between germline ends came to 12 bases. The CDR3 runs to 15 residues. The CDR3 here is CASSLVGGVPYEQYF. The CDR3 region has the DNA TGTGCCAGCAGCTTAGTTGGAGGGGTGCCCTACGAGCAGTACTTC.

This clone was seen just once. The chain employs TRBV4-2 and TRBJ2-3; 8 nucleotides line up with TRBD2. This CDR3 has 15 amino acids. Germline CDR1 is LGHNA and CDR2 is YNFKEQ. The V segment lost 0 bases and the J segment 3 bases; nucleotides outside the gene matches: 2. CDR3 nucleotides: TGTGCCAGCAGCCAAGAAGCGGGGGCTACAGATACGCAGTATTTT. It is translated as CASSQEAGATDTQYF.